A selection of T cell receptor beta chains follows, all from one sample in a study of shared clonotypes between healthy human individuals. Repertoires were generated with immunoSEQ multiplex PCR, while TCRdb's copy carries only in-frame clones and drops some. The data show approximately 1,500,000 clones, roughly 96% seen once. The source material was naive CD4+ T cells sorted from blood. Every receptor here comes from a young man in good health. Both conserved end residues are part of each CDR3. D genes are given only for firm matches.

TRBJ1-1	TRBD1	TRBV2	15	CASSVLGIRGAEAFF	TGTGCCAGCAGTGTTCTAGGTATCAGGGGGGCTGAAGCTTTCTTT
TRBJ1-2	NA	TRBV19	13	CASTPRGTQGYTF	TGTGCCAGTACCCCGCGGGGGACGCAGGGCTACACCTTC
TRBJ2-7	TRBD1	TRBV28	12	CASSLSRQGQYF	TGTGCCAGCAGTTTATCTAGACAGGGGCAGTACTTC
TRBJ2-7	TRBD1	TRBV11-2	12	CASSSGGYEQYF	TGTGCCAGCAGCTCAGGGGGATACGAGCAGTACTTC
TRBJ2-2	TRBD2	TRBV5-1	18	CASSLENIAGGSTGELFF	TGCGCCAGCAGCTTGGAGAATATAGCGGGAGGTAGCACCGGGGAGCTGTTTTTT
TRBJ2-5	NA	TRBV7-9	12	CASSPKVETQYF	TGTGCCAGCAGCCCGAAGGTGGAGACCCAGTACTTC
TRBJ1-5	NA	TRBV28	13	CASSLSSNQPQHF	TGTGCCAGCAGTTTAAGCAGCAATCAGCCCCAGCATTTT
TRBJ2-5	NA	TRBV5-4	15	CASSSPKAGGETQYF	TGTGCCAGCAGCTCCCCCAAGGCAGGTGGAGAGACCCAGTACTTC
TRBJ2-1	TRBD2	TRBV5-1	16	CASSSTPSGPYNEQFF	TGCGCCAGCAGCTCCACACCTAGCGGGCCGTACAATGAGCAGTTCTTC
TRBJ2-1	NA	TRBV5-1	15	CASSSDGIVYNEQFF	TGCGCCAGCAGCTCGGACGGCATAGTCTACAATGAGCAGTTCTTC
TRBJ2-3	NA	TRBV15	12	CATSRAVDTQYF	TGTGCCACCAGCAGGGCGGTCGATACGCAGTATTTT
TRBJ2-2	NA	TRBV9	15	CASSVVLGGTGELFF	TGTGCCAGCAGCGTAGTCTTAGGCGGGACCGGGGAGCTGTTTTTT
TRBJ1-2	NA	TRBV30	14	CAWNRDPRLYGYTF	TGTGCCTGGAACCGGGACCCGAGGCTCTATGGCTACACCTTC
TRBJ2-1	TRBD2	TRBV5-4	14	CASSLPLAGNEQFF	TGTGCCAGCAGCTTGCCCCTAGCGGGCAATGAGCAGTTCTTC
TRBJ2-7	NA	TRBV7-2	15	CASSLELARTYEQYF	TGTGCCAGCAGCTTAGAGCTAGCTCGTACCTACGAGCAGTACTTC
TRBJ1-1	NA	TRBV5-1	15	CASSFGAPVVTEAFF	TGCGCCAGCAGCTTTGGCGCACCGGTGGTCACTGAAGCTTTCTTT
TRBJ2-5	NA	TRBV7-9	13	CASSFPDAETQYF	TGTGCCAGCAGCTTCCCCGATGCAGAGACCCAGTACTTC
TRBJ2-5	NA	TRBV2	15	CASRGGQKGQETQYF	TGTGCCAGCAGGGGGGGACAGAAGGGACAAGAGACCCAGTACTTC
TRBJ2-3	NA	TRBV7-2	12	CASSLWADTQYF	TGTGCCAGCAGCTTATGGGCAGATACGCAGTATTTT
TRBJ2-1	TRBD2	TRBV5-8	15	CASSSGLAGDNEQFF	TGTGCCAGCAGCTCCGGACTAGCGGGAGACAATGAGCAGTTCTTC
TRBJ1-3	NA	TRBV10-2	15	CASSGTASSGNTIYF	TGCGCCAGCAGTGGGACGGCGAGCTCTGGAAACACCATATATTTT
TRBJ2-5	TRBD2	TRBV18	15	CASSPGTSGIKTQYF	TGTGCCAGCTCACCCGGGACTAGCGGGATTAAGACCCAGTACTTC
TRBJ2-7	NA	TRBV11-2	14	CASSSNRKPYEQYF	TGTGCCAGCAGCTCAAACAGGAAACCGTACGAGCAGTACTTC
TRBJ1-4	NA	TRBV9	16	CASSVAPRGGNEKLFF	TGTGCCAGCAGCGTGGCCCCCCGGGGTGGGAATGAAAAACTGTTTTTT
TRBJ2-5	NA	TRBV5-4	14	CASSSSPGRETQYF	TGTGCCAGCAGCTCGTCCCCCGGCAGGGAGACCCAGTACTTC